One sample yielded the 9 T cell receptor beta chains listed below, sequenced in a study of CD8 T cells in Susac syndrome. RNA, at about 0.45 to 1 ug, was reverse transcribed with random hexamers. TCRdb fed the immunoSEQ multiplex PCR reads into MiXCR, producing one record per CDR3 protein. There are more than 120,000 distinct CDR3 sequences in the sample; approximately 93% occur only once, and nearly 0.085% lies in the top ten. Source material: CD4+ T cells from PBMCs. All receptors derive from a human donor in good health.

The J gene is TRBJ1-1, the V gene TRBV7-9; D call uncertain. Germline lookup yields CDR1 SEHNR and CDR2 FQNEAQ (reference sequence). Trimming cost V 5 bases and J 6 bases, with 7 bases left between them. The CDR3 totals 11 residues. The CDR3 reads CASSPFAEAFF. The CDR3 nucleotides read TGTGCCAGCAGCCCGTTCGCTGAAGCTTTCTTT.

This sequence joins TRBV20-1 and TRBJ1-3, with 8 bases that match TRBD1. The germline V gene encodes CDR1 DFQATT and CDR2 SNEGSKA (reference sequence). Trimming cost V 5 bases and J 0 bases; bases outside gene matches: 6. The CDR3 contains 15 residues. The CDR3 region is CSALTGDYSGNTIYF. The CDR3 DNA follows: TGCAGTGCTTTGACAGGGGACTACTCTGGAAACACCATATATTTT.

The genes are TRBV30 and TRBJ2-6, with D perhaps being TRBD1 or TRBD2 (6 bases each). CDR3 length: 16 amino acids. Germline assignment: CDR1 GTSNPN and CDR2 SVGIG (reference sequence). Trimming shortened V by 0 bases and J by 2 bases, and 11 bases separated the two germline ends. Here the CDR3 DNA reads TGTGCCTGGAGTGTATTGGGGGGCGCTGGGGCCAACGTCCTGACTTTC. Translating it yields CAWSVLGGAGANVLTF.

The J gene is TRBJ1-1, the V gene TRBV7-9; the D is unclear. Trimming cost V 2 bases and J 2 bases, with 6 bases left between them. The CDR3 sequence is 13 residues long. Germline V gene data show CDR1 as SEHNR and CDR2 as FQNEAQ (reference sequence). The CDR3 DNA reads as TGTGCCAGCAGCTTACCGAGCAACACTGAAGCTTTCTTT. It encodes CASSLPSNTEAFF.

The rearrangement links TRBV19 to TRBJ2-3; no clear D gene. Per the germline V gene, CDR1 is LNHDA and CDR2 is SQIVND (reference sequence). V lost 6 bases and J 0 bases, leaving 13 bases between the germline ends. The CDR3 has 15 residues. As DNA, the CDR3 is TGTGCCAGTAGCCAAGACTTTCGAAGCACAGATACGCAGTATTTT. This sequence encodes CASSQDFRSTDTQYF.

The rearrangement joins TRBV20-1 to TRBJ2-2; D remains ambiguous. CDR3 length: 14 amino acids. V shed 5 bases and J shed 7 bases, with 17 bases lying between them. Per the germline V gene, CDR1 is DFQATT and CDR2 is SNEGSKA (reference sequence). The CDR3 is CSAVKPTKSGELFF. The CDR3, as DNA: TGCAGTGCTGTCAAGCCTACTAAGAGCGGGGAGCTGTTTTTT.

The rearrangement joins TRBV15 to TRBJ2-3; 11 bases line up with TRBD2. CDR1 and CDR2 (germline): LNHNV, YYDKDF (reference sequence). The V gene end was trimmed by 1 base and the J gene end by 2 bases; junction bases not matched to a gene: 2. The CDR3 runs 16 residues. CDR3 residues: CATSRGLAGPTDTQYF. In nucleotides, the CDR3 is TGTGCCACCAGCAGAGGACTAGCGGGACCCACAGATACGCAGTATTTT.

This chain links TRBV6-6 with TRBJ2-3; D possibly corresponds to TRBD1 (6 bases). The CDR3 is 16 residues long. CDR1 MNHNY and CDR2 SVGAGI come from the germline V gene (reference sequence). The V and J ends lost 5 bases and 0 bases respectively, with 15 bases between them. DNA of the CDR3: TGTGCCAGCAGTCGCGGACAGAGATCTAGCACAGATACGCAGTATTTT. This sequence encodes CASSRGQRSSTDTQYF.

V usage is TRBV19 and J usage is TRBJ1-5; TRBD1 matches 10 bases. This CDR3 region has 15 residues. V shed 7 bases, J shed 5 bases, and the junction held 8 bases outside the gene matches. CDR1 is LNHDA, CDR2 SQIVND, per germline (reference sequence). CDR3 sequence (DNA): TGTGCCAGTACCCGGGACAGGGGTCCCCATCAGCCCCAGCATTTT. Protein product: CASTRDRGPHQPQHF.